The 5 T cell receptor beta chains below come from one sample, sequenced in a study of brain T cells in children with intractable seizures. Only in-frame clones appear in the TCRdb table, and some are missing; sequencing was by immunoSEQ multiplex PCR. The sample has about 350,000 clones; roughly 93% are singletons. Time point reported: blood from clinic visit 5 months post-surgery; TSC patient then seizure free. Sequenced material: peripheral blood, taken less than 6 months after surgery. These receptors came from a boy younger than two with tuberous sclerosis and intractable seizures.

This sequence joins TRBV19 and TRBJ2-3; 12 bases align to TRBD2. This CDR3 is 16 amino acids long. Per the germline V gene, CDR1 is LNHDA and CDR2 is SQIVND (reference sequence). The trim removed 4 bases at V and 6 bases at J, leaving 8 bases unmatched. The CDR3: CASSTLTSGGLDTQYF. CDR3 in DNA: TGTGCCAGTAGTACCCTTACTAGCGGGGGGTTGGATACGCAGTATTTT.

The J gene is TRBJ1-1, the V gene TRBV9; 8 bases fit TRBD1. This CDR3 contains 14 residues. Germline V gene data show CDR1 as SGDLS and CDR2 as YYNGEE. The V and J ends lost 3 bases and 9 bases, in that order; junction bases with no gene match: 10. The CDR3 sequence is CASSAASGGEKAFF. The CDR3, as DNA: TGTGCCAGCAGCGCAGCTTCAGGGGGCGAGAAAGCTTTCTTT. Full variable domain (remainder filled in from reference TRBV9 and TRBJ1-1): DSGVTQTPKHLITATGQRVTLRCSPRSGDLSVYWYQQSLDQGLQFLIQYYNGEERAKGNILERFSAQQFPDLHSELNLSSLELGDSALYFCASSAASGGEKAFFGQGTRLTVV.

This sequence joins TRBV27 and TRBJ2-1, with D maybe TRBD2 (5 bases). The CDR3 contains 14 residues. Germline assignment: CDR1 MNHEY and CDR2 SMNVEV (reference sequence). Trimming shortened V by 6 bases and J by 4 bases, and 13 bases separated the two germline ends. Here the CDR3 reads CASRRAAAYNEQFF. The DNA of the CDR3 is TGTGCCAGCAGGCGGGCTGCAGCTTACAATGAGCAGTTCTTC.

The J gene is TRBJ1-2, the V gene TRBV5-8, with D possibly TRBD1 on 5 matching bases. The germline V gene encodes CDR1 SGHTS and CDR2 YDEGEE. This CDR3 has 16 residues. Trimming left V 0 bases short and J 4 bases short, with 16 bases between. As DNA, the CDR3 is TGTGCCAGCAGCTTGGTGCAGGGATTGGTATCCTATGGCTACACCTTC. Its protein product is CASSLVQGLVSYGYTF.

J is TRBJ1-2 and V is TRBV30, with D unresolved. Trimming removed 3 bases from V and 5 bases from J, with 13 bases in between. This CDR3 is 13 amino acids long. CDR1 and CDR2 from the germline V gene are GTSNPN and SVGIG (reference sequence). Written as DNA, the CDR3 is TGTGCCTGGAGGGAAGTCGGCCAGTATGGCTACACCTTC. It specifies CAWREVGQYGYTF.